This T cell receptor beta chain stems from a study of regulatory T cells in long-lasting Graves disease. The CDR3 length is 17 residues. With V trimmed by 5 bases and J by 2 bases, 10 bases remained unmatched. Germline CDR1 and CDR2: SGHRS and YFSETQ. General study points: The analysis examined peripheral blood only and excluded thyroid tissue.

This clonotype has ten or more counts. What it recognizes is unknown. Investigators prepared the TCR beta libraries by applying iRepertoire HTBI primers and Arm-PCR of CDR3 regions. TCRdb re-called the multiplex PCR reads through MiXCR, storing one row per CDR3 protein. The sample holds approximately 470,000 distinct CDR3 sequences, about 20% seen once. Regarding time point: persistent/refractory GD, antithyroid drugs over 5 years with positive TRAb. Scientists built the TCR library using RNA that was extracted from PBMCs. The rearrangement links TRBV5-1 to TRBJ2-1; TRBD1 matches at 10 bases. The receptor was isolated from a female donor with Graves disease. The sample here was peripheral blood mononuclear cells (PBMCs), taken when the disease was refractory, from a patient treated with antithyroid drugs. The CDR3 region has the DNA TGCGCCAGCAGTTTGACTCCGGGACAGGGGCCCTACAATGAGCAGTTCTTC. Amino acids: CASSLTPGQGPYNEQFF. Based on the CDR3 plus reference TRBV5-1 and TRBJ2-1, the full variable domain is KAGVTQTPRYLIKTRGQQVTLSCSPISGHRSVSWYQQTPGQGLQFLFEYFSETQRNKGNFPGRFSGRQFSNSRSEMNVSTLELGDSALYLCASSLTPGQGPYNEQFFGPGTRLTVL.